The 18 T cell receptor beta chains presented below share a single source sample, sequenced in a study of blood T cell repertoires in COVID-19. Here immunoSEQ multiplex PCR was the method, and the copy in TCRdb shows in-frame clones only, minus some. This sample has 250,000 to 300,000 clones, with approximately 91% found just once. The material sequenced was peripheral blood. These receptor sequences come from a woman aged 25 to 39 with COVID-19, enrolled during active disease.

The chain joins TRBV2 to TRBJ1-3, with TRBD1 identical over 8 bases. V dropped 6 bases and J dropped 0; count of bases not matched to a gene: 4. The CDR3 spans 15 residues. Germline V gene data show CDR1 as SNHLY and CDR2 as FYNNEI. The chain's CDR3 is CASRNRGDSGNTIYF. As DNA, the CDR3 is TGTGCCAGCAGGAACAGGGGGGACTCTGGAAACACCATATATTTT.

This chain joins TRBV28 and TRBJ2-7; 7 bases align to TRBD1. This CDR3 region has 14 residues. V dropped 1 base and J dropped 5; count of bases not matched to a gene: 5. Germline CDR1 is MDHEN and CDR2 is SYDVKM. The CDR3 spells CASSLLTGYDEQYF. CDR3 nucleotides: TGTGCCAGCAGTTTATTGACAGGGTACGACGAGCAGTACTTC.

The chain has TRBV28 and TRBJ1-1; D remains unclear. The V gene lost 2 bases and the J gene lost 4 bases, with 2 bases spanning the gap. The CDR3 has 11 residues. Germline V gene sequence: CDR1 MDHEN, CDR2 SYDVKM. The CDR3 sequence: CASSLLTEAFF. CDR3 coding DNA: TGTGCCAGCAGTTTACTCACTGAAGCTTTCTTT.

The CDR3 region has the DNA TGTGCCAGCAGTGAAGGACAGACCTACGAGCAGTACTTC. Translating gives CASSEGQTYEQYF. This chain uses TRBV2 with TRBJ2-7, with a possible D match to TRBD1 (5 bases). V was pared by 1 base and J by 2 bases, with 6 bases between. The length of the CDR3 is 13 residues. From germline, CDR1 is SNHLY and CDR2 FYNNEI.

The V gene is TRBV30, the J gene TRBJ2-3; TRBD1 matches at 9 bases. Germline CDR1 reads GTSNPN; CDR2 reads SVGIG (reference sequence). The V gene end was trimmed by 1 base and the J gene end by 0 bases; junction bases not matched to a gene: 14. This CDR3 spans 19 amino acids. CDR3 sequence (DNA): TGTGCCTGGAGTGCATGGACAGGGGATTTCTTAGGTAGCACAGATACGCAGTATTTT. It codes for CAWSAWTGDFLGSTDTQYF.

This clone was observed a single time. The CDR3 is CASSKGTGGIYQETQYF. The CDR3 DNA reads as TGTGCCAGCAGCAAAGGGACAGGGGGCATTTACCAAGAGACCCAGTACTTC. The V and J genes are TRBV21-1 and TRBJ2-5; the table's TRBD1 call for D was not verified on the DNA. TRBV21-1 is listed as a pseudogene. The CDR3 spans 17 residues.

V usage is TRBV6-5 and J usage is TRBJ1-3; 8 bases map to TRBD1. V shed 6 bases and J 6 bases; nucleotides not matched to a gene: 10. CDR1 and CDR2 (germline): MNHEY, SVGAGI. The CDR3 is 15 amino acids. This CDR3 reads CASRVQTGDKNTIYF. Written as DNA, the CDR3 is TGTGCCAGCAGAGTCCAGACAGGGGACAAAAACACCATATATTTT.

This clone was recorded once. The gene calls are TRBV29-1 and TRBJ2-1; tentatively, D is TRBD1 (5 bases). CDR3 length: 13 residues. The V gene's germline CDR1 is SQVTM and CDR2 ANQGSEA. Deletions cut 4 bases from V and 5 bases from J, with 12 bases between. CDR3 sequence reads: CSVVPDMDNEQFF. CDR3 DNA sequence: TGCAGCGTTGTGCCGGACATGGACAATGAGCAGTTCTTC.

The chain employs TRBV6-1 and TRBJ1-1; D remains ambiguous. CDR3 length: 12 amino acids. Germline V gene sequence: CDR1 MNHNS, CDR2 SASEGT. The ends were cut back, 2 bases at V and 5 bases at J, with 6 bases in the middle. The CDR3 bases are TGTGCCAGCAGTGAATTCCGGACTGAAGCTTTCTTT. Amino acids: CASSEFRTEAFF.

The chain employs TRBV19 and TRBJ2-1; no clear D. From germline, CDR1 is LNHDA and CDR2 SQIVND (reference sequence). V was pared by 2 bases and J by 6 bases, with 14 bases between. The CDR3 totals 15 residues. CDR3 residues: CASSISGGSPNEQFF. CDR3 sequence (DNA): TGTGCCAGTAGTATATCCGGCGGCAGTCCCAATGAGCAGTTCTTC.

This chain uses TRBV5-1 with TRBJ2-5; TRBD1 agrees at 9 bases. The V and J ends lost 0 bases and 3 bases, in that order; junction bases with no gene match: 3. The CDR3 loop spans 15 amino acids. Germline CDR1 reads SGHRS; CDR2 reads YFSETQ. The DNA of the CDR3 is TGCGCCAGCAGCTTGGAGTGGACAGGGGAAGAGACCCAGTACTTC. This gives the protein CASSLEWTGEETQYF.

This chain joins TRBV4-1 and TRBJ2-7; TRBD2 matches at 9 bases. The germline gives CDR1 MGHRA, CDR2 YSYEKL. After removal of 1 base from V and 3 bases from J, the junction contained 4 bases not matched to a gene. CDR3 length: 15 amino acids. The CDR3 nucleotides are TGCGCCAGCAGCCAAGCTAGCGGGATGTTCTACGAGCAGTACTTC. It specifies CASSQASGMFYEQYF.

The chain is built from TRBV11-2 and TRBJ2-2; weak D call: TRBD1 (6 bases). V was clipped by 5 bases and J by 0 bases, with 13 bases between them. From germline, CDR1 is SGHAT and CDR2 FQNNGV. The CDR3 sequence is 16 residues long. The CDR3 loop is CASSPNRVTNTGELFF. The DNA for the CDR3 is TGTGCCAGCAGCCCCAACAGGGTGACGAACACCGGGGAGCTGTTTTTT.

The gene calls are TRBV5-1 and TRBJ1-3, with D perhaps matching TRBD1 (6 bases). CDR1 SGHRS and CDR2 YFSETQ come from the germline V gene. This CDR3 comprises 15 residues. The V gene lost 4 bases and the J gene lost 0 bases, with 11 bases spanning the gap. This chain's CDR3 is CASSPRTASGNTIYF. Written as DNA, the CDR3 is TGCGCCAGCAGCCCTCGGACAGCCTCTGGAAACACCATATATTTT.

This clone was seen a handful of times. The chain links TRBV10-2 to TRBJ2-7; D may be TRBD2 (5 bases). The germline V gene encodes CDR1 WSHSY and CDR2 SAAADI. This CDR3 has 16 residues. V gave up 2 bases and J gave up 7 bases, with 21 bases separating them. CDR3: CASSERSLAVVVEQYF. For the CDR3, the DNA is TGCGCCAGCAGTGAGCGATCTCTAGCCGTCGTGGTTGAGCAGTACTTC.

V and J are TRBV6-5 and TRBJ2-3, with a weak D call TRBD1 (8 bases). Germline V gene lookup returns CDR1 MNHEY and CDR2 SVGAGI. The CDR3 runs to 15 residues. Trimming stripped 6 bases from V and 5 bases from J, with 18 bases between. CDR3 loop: CASSQGAGEGDTQYF. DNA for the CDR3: TGTGCCAGCAGCCAGGGGGCGGGAGAAGGAGATACGCAGTATTTT.

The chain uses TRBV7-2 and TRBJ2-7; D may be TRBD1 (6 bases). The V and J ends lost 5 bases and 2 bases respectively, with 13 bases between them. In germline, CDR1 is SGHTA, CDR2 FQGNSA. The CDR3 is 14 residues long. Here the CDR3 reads CASSPGVGPYEQYF. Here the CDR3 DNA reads TGTGCCAGCAGCCCAGGGGTTGGACCCTACGAGCAGTACTTC. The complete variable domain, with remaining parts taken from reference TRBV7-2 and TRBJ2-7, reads GAGVSQSPSNKVTEKGKDVELRCDPISGHTALYWYRQSLGQGLEFLIYFQGNSAPDKSGLPSDRFSAERTGGSVSTLTIQRTQQEDSAVYLCASSPGVGPYEQYFGPGTRLTVT.

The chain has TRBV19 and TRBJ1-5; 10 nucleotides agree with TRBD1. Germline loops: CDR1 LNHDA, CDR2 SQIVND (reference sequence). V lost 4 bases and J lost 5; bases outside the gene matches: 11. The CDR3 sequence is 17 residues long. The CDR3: CASSKGTGTGDDQPQHF. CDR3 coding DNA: TGTGCCAGTAGTAAGGGAACCGGGACAGGGGACGATCAGCCCCAGCATTTT. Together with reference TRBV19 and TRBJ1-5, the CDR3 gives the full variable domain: DGGITQSPKYLFRKEGQNVTLSCEQNLNHDAMYWYRQDPGQGLRLIYYSQIVNDFQKGDIAEGYSVSREKKESFPLTVTSAQKNPTAFYLCASSKGTGTGDDQPQHFGDGTRLSIL.